This T cell receptor (beta chain) stems from a study of cytomegalovirus exposure and HLA in healthy donors. Germline CDR1 and CDR2: SQVTM and ANQGSEA. V was trimmed by 8 bases and J by 6 bases, leaving 17 bases between them. The CDR3 consists of 13 residues. The primer mix had 60 Vbeta and 13 Jbeta primers. Measured with immunoSEQ multiplex PCR; TCRdb has only the in-frame clones, and not every one. The table lists around 30,000 clones, 65% to 75% of them singletons. The specimen was PBMCs. The clonotype originates from a man aged 45-65 years in good health and CMV-seropositive. V and J are TRBV29-1 and TRBJ2-1; maybe TRBD2 (7 bases). This chain's CDR3 is CSLRGGDPNEQFF. The CDR3 coding sequence is TGCAGCCTGAGGGGGGGGGATCCCAATGAGCAGTTCTTC.